The 25 T cell receptor beta chains presented below share a single source sample, sequenced in a study of blood T cell repertoires in COVID-19. Some clones are missing from TCRdb's copy, which holds only in-frame ones; the method was immunoSEQ multiplex PCR. The data hold approximately 280,000 clones, with more than 85% observed a single time. Sequencing input: peripheral blood. The receptors shown here come from a man aged 35 to 55 with acute or convalescent COVID-19.

The chain combines TRBV2 with TRBJ1-2, with 8 positions matching TRBD1. The CDR3 is 14 amino acids. Germline CDR1 is SNHLY and CDR2 is FYNNEI. J lost 6 bases, V lost 7 bases, and 10 bases had no gene match. CDR3 loop: CASIGTGTFNGYTF. The CDR3 DNA reads TGTGCCAGCATTGGGACAGGTACTTTCAATGGCTACACCTTC.

The gene calls are TRBV6-5 and TRBJ1-2, with TRBD1 identical over 7 bases. Trimming cost V 0 bases and J 8 bases; bases outside gene matches: 6. This CDR3 is built from 14 residues. Per germline, CDR1 MNHEY and CDR2 SVGAGI. Here the CDR3 reads CASSYSKQGLGYTF. The CDR3 DNA sequence: TGTGCCAGCAGTTACTCGAAACAGGGGCTGGGCTACACCTTC.

This chain links TRBV5-6 with TRBJ1-2, with 7 bases lining up with TRBD1. The germline gives CDR1 SGHDT, CDR2 YYEEEE. The CDR3 has 13 amino acids. V trimming: 5 bases; J trimming: 4 bases; junction bases outside the gene matches: 5. CDR3 in amino acids: CASRPQGIYGYTF. DNA for the CDR3: TGTGCCAGCAGACCACAGGGGATCTATGGCTACACCTTC.

This chain links TRBV5-6 with TRBJ1-1; D is ambiguous. Per the germline V gene, CDR1 is SGHDT and CDR2 is YYEEEE. CDR3 size: 13 residues. V lost 0 bases to trimming and J lost 5 bases, with 8 bases between them. This chain's CDR3 is CASSLVGRTEAFF. The CDR3, as DNA: TGTGCCAGCAGCTTGGTAGGGAGGACTGAAGCTTTCTTT.

This chain connects TRBV10-3 to TRBJ1-1; D remains unclear. V was trimmed by 4 bases and J by 3 bases, leaving 12 bases between them. Germline CDR1 reads ENHRY; CDR2 reads SYGVKD. The CDR3 totals 14 residues. DNA of the CDR3: TGTGCCATCAGTGGGAGGCAGCAGGACACTGAAGCTTTCTTT. Translating it yields CAISGRQQDTEAFF.

The gene calls are TRBV19 and TRBJ2-7; TRBD1 aligns across 7 bases. CDR1 is LNHDA and CDR2 is SQIVND in the germline V gene (reference sequence). There are 15 residues in the CDR3. V trimming: 1 base; J trimming: 0 bases; junction bases outside the gene matches: 3. The CDR3, as DNA: TGTGCCAGTAGTATAGGCACAGGGGCCTCCTACGAGCAGTACTTC. This codes for CASSIGTGASYEQYF.

This chain links TRBV4-1 with TRBJ1-5; D perhaps matches TRBD1 (6 bases). V was clipped by 5 bases and J by 3 bases, with 14 bases between them. The CDR3 runs to 15 residues. The germline V gene encodes CDR1 MGHRA and CDR2 YSYEKL. CDR3 sequence reads: CASSTSGQFNQPQHF. The CDR3 DNA sequence: TGCGCCAGCAGCACCTCAGGACAGTTCAATCAGCCCCAGCATTTT.

The chain links TRBV24-1 to TRBJ1-2; perhaps TRBD1 as D (5 bases). The CDR3 length is 14 residues. Trimming shortened V by 4 bases and J by 14 bases, and 22 bases separated the two germline ends. Germline V gives CDR1 KGHDR, CDR2 SFDVKD. CDR3 residues: CATSDTTGPDTITF. Written as DNA, the CDR3 is TGTGCCACCAGTGACACCACCGGACCGGACACCATTACCTTC.

The J gene is TRBJ1-6, the V gene TRBV27, with TRBD1 as a possible D gene (6 bases). The CDR3 spans 14 residues. Germline-derived CDR1 and CDR2 are MNHEY and SMNVEV (reference sequence). With 7 bases removed from V and 5 bases from J, the gap between germline ends came to 12 bases. For the CDR3, the DNA is TGTGCCAGCAAGGGGGGGTCCGATAATTCACCCCTCCACTTT. It codes for CASKGGSDNSPLHF.

This rearrangement joins TRBV7-8 to TRBJ1-6; D may be TRBD1 (6 bases). Germline V gene data show CDR1 as SGHVS and CDR2 as FQNEAQ. V was shortened by 2 bases and J by 4 bases, with 18 bases between the two germline ends. This CDR3 has 18 residues. CDR3 sequence reads: CASSLPTSSGEYNSPLHF. CDR3 bases: TGTGCCAGCAGCTTACCGACTTCCTCAGGGGAATATAATTCACCCCTCCACTTT.

The chain uses TRBV2 and TRBJ2-3, with D perhaps matching TRBD2 (5 bases). Germline V lookup: CDR1 SNHLY, CDR2 FYNNEI. Trimming stripped 4 bases from V and 10 bases from J, with 15 bases between. The CDR3 loop spans 13 amino acids. The CDR3 is CASSVVEFGAQYF. CDR3 DNA: TGTGCCAGCAGTGTAGTCGAGTTCGGGGCGCAGTATTTT.

The J gene is TRBJ1-2, the V gene TRBV7-2, with D uncertain. The length of the CDR3 is 13 residues. Germline CDR1 reads SGHTA; CDR2 reads FQGNSA. Trimming left V 1 base short and J 4 bases short, with 7 bases between. Written as DNA, the CDR3 is TGTGCCAGCAGCTTAGGGGAGGGCTATGGCTACACCTTC. Encoded protein: CASSLGEGYGYTF. Full variable domain (outside the CDR3, taken from reference TRBV7-2 and TRBJ1-2): GAGVSQSPSNKVTEKGKDVELRCDPISGHTALYWYRQSLGQGLEFLIYFQGNSAPDKSGLPSDRFSAERTGGSVSTLTIQRTQQEDSAVYLCASSLGEGYGYTFGSGTRLTVV.

J is TRBJ1-1 and V is TRBV3-1 (or the pseudogene TRBV3-2), with D unresolved. The CDR3 has 13 residues. The germline gives CDR1 LGHDT, CDR2 YNNKEL (reference sequence). V gave up 5 bases and J gave up 3 bases, with 10 bases separating them. The CDR3, as DNA: TGTGCCAGCAGCGCTAACGGTTACACTGAAGCTTTCTTT. This encodes CASSANGYTEAFF.

This clone was seen a single time. The chain uses TRBV3-1 (or the pseudogene TRBV3-2) and TRBJ2-3, with D tentatively TRBD1 (6 bases). Germline V lookup: CDR1 LGHDT, CDR2 YNNKEL (reference sequence). The CDR3 extends over 17 amino acids. With 0 bases removed from V and 1 base from J, the gap between germline ends came to 14 bases. The CDR3 bases are TGTGCCAGCAGCCAAGAATACCCAGGGGCGCGCACAGATACGCAGTATTTT. It codes for CASSQEYPGARTDTQYF.

This clone occurred once. The V call is TRBV9, the J call TRBJ1-2, with D possibly being TRBD1 (6 bases). Germline assignment: CDR1 SGDLS and CDR2 YYNGEE. Trimming removed 0 bases at V and 5 bases at J, with 8 bases between. This CDR3 region has 13 residues. The CDR3 nucleotides are TGTGCCAGCAGCGTAGGACAGGTGTATGGCTACACCTTC. Encoded protein: CASSVGQVYGYTF.

This chain uses TRBV5-4 with TRBJ2-3; a possible D gene is TRBD2 (6 bases). Germline V gene data show CDR1 as SGHNT and CDR2 as YYREEE (reference sequence). Trimming removed 5 bases from V and 6 bases from J, with 19 bases in between. The CDR3 loop spans 15 amino acids. CDR3 sequence reads: CASRRDLNRGDTQYF. The CDR3 DNA follows: TGTGCCAGCAGGCGTGATCTCAACCGGGGGGATACGCAGTATTTT.

J is TRBJ2-3 and V is TRBV5-4, with 8 positions matching TRBD2. The V gene's germline CDR1 is SGHNT and CDR2 YYREEE (reference sequence). This CDR3 contains 16 residues. J was trimmed by 1 base and V by 4 bases; bases with no gene match: 8. CDR3 DNA: TGTGCCAGCAGCGAAAAGCGGGGGTGGGGCACAGATACGCAGTATTTT. It yields the protein CASSEKRGWGTDTQYF.

The chain uses TRBV4-1 and TRBJ1-2; TRBD1 aligns across 8 bases. V shed 2 bases and J 5 bases; nucleotides not matched to a gene: 10. There are 16 residues in the CDR3. Per the germline V gene, CDR1 is MGHRA and CDR2 is YSYEKL. DNA for the CDR3: TGCGCCAGCAGCCAACCGCGACAGGGGCCCCGGTATGGCTACACCTTC. Translating it yields CASSQPRQGPRYGYTF.

The chain is built from TRBV4-1 and TRBJ1-6; 7 nucleotides agree with TRBD1. There are 17 residues in the CDR3. Germline CDR1 reads MGHRA; CDR2 reads YSYEKL. Germline trimming cut 2 bases from V and 3 bases from J; bases unmatched to any gene: 7. The chain's CDR3 is CASSQLRGQDYNSPLHF. The CDR3 DNA reads TGCGCCAGCAGCCAACTGAGGGGGCAGGACTATAATTCACCCCTCCACTTT.

V and J are TRBV7-6 and TRBJ2-1, with D possibly being TRBD1 (6 bases). The germline V gene encodes CDR1 SGHVS and CDR2 FNYEAQ. V lost 4 bases and J 6 bases, leaving 19 bases between the germline ends. The CDR3 runs 16 residues. This CDR3 reads CASSSRERGYGNEQFF. In DNA form, the CDR3 reads TGTGCCAGCAGCTCCCGAGAAAGGGGGTACGGCAATGAGCAGTTCTTC.

This chain links TRBV5-6 with TRBJ1-2; D not resolved. The CDR3 contains 13 residues. Trimming removed 1 base at V and 4 bases at J, with 8 bases between. CDR1 is SGHDT, CDR2 YYEEEE, per germline. CDR3 amino acids: CASSLRRIYGYTF. The CDR3 DNA follows: TGTGCCAGCAGCTTGCGGAGGATCTATGGCTACACCTTC.

V and J are TRBV24-1 and TRBJ2-7; TRBD1 matches 7 bases. The germline V gene has CDR1 KGHDR and CDR2 SFDVKD. With V trimmed by 3 bases and J by 2 bases, 6 bases remained unmatched. The CDR3 has 15 residues. For the CDR3, the DNA is TGTGCCACCAGTGATATCGACAGGGCTCCCTACGAGCAGTACTTC. Its translation: CATSDIDRAPYEQYF.

The chain links TRBV7-2 to TRBJ2-3, with 10 bases identical to TRBD1. Germline loops: CDR1 SGHTA, CDR2 FQGNSA. There are 15 residues in the CDR3. V was clipped by 3 bases and J by 4 bases; unmatched bases: 4. The CDR3 reads CASSFGGTGADTQYF. In DNA, the CDR3 is TGTGCCAGCAGCTTCGGCGGGACAGGGGCAGATACGCAGTATTTT.

CDR3 loop: CASSTQALYGYTF. In DNA form, the CDR3 reads TGTGCCAGTAGTACCCAGGCTCTCTATGGCTACACCTTC. This rearrangement joins TRBV19 to TRBJ1-2; D is uncertain. CDR1 and CDR2 from the germline V gene are LNHDA and SQIVND (reference sequence). This CDR3 is built from 13 residues. The V and J ends lost 4 bases and 4 bases respectively, with 10 bases between them.

The CDR3 bases are TGTGCCAGCAGCTCCTCCTTGGGACAGGGAAATGGCTACACCTTC. Its translation: CASSSSLGQGNGYTF. The chain couples TRBV5-4 to TRBJ1-2; TRBD1 matches at 9 bases. The CDR3 has 15 amino acids. Germline CDR1 SGHNT, CDR2 YYREEE (reference sequence). Trimming removed 3 bases from V and 6 bases from J; junction bases left unmatched: 9.